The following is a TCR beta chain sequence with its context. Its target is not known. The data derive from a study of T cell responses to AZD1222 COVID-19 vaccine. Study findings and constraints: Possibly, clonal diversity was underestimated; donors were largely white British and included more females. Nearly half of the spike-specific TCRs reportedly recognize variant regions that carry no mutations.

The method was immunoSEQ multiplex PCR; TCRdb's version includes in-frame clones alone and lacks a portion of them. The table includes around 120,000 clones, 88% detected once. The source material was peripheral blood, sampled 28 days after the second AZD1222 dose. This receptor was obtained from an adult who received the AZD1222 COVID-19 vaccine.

CDR3 sequence reads: CASSVGGTDTEAFF. The CDR3 region has the DNA TGTGCCAGCAGCGTGGGGGGAACGGACACTGAAGCTTTCTTT. The J gene is TRBJ1-1, the V gene TRBV9; possibly TRBD1 for D (5 bases). The V gene lost 2 bases and the J gene lost 3 bases, with 11 bases spanning the gap. The CDR3 spans 14 residues. From germline, CDR1 is SGDLS and CDR2 YYNGEE.